This T cell receptor beta chain was recovered during a study of blood T cell repertoires in COVID-19. Study details: The samples span acute and convalescent COVID-19 from the United States, Italy and Spain. PBMCs, B-cell-depleted T cells, or T cells were the source of the cDNA or gDNA that made up the material.

The table lists this clone with a few counts. Germline trimming cut 2 bases from V and 4 bases from J; bases unmatched to any gene: 4. CDR1 and CDR2 from the germline V gene are SGHNT and YYREEE (reference sequence). The CDR3 runs to 14 residues. How the authors handled the data: Counts of nucleated cells, estimated from reference gene primer amplification, were obtained. Libraries were prepared by immunoSEQ multiplex PCR; TCRdb keeps only in-frame clonotypes and omits some of them. V and J calls and clone size are as listed in that table; D and trimming were resolved from the DNA. The profile covers about 180,000 clones, with about 82% appearing a single time and 5.5% to 8% taken by the ten largest.

The chain links TRBV5-4 to TRBJ1-1, with TRBD1 matching over 8 bases. This sequence was found in a man aged 45-65 years with active or convalescent COVID-19. The sample comprised peripheral blood. CDR3 in amino acids: CASSFGQGPTEAFF. CDR3 in DNA: TGTGCCAGCAGCTTTGGACAGGGCCCCACTGAAGCTTTCTTT.